These 11 T cell receptor beta chains share one sample of origin, sequenced in a study of blood T cell repertoires in COVID-19. Repertoires were generated with immunoSEQ multiplex PCR, while TCRdb's copy carries only in-frame clones and drops some. The sample lists about 45,000 clones; roughly 80% were seen once. The material sequenced was peripheral blood. The receptors originated from a woman in her seventies with acute or convalescent COVID-19.

The rearrangement joins TRBV29-1 to TRBJ2-3; the D gene is possibly TRBD2 (5 bases). The V and J ends lost 1 base and 4 bases respectively, with 15 bases between them. Germline V gene sequence: CDR1 SQVTM, CDR2 ANQGSEA. The CDR3 sequence is 15 residues long. This chain's CDR3 is CSVEGLSVSPDTQYF. Here the CDR3 DNA reads TGCAGCGTTGAAGGACTAAGCGTGAGCCCAGATACGCAGTATTTT.

The chain carries TRBV7-6 and TRBJ2-2; 9 nucleotides line up with TRBD1. This CDR3 is 18 amino acids long. J was trimmed by 5 bases and V by 5 bases; bases with no gene match: 15. Germline values: CDR1 SGHVS, CDR2 FNYEAQ. In nucleotides, the CDR3 is TGTGCCAGCAGCCTTCAGCTGGGACAGGGTCCCCGGACCGGGGAGCTGTTTTTT. This sequence encodes CASSLQLGQGPRTGELFF.

This clone was counted once. The chain carries TRBV7-6 and TRBJ1-4; a possible D gene is TRBD1 (5 bases). The CDR3 has 14 amino acids. Germline V CDR1 and CDR2: SGHVS, FNYEAQ. V was pared by 2 bases and J by 8 bases, with 12 bases between. The CDR3 bases are TGTGCCAGCAGCTTAAGGCTCCAGGGAGAAAAACTGTTTTTT. It encodes CASSLRLQGEKLFF.

V usage is TRBV6-5 and J usage is TRBJ1-1; 9 nucleotides match TRBD1. In germline, CDR1 is MNHEY, CDR2 SVGAGI. This CDR3 comprises 14 residues. After removal of 7 bases from V and 4 bases from J, the junction contained 7 bases not matched to a gene. The CDR3 protein is CASNPDRGATEAFF. The CDR3 region has the DNA TGTGCCAGCAATCCTGACAGGGGGGCCACTGAAGCTTTCTTT.

The chain couples TRBV6-5 to TRBJ1-3; D possibly corresponds to TRBD1 (6 bases). Per germline, CDR1 MNHEY and CDR2 SVGAGI. Trimming took 7 bases from V and 4 from J, leaving 17 bases between them. The CDR3 consists of 15 residues. The CDR3 DNA follows: TGTGCCAGCACCCCACAGTCAGGGGTGGGAAACACCATATATTTT. The encoded protein is CASTPQSGVGNTIYF.

The chain recombines TRBV19 with TRBJ2-3; TRBD2 aligns across 7 bases. CDR3 length equals 15 residues. Germline V gives CDR1 LNHDA, CDR2 SQIVND (reference sequence). Trimming removed 6 bases from V and 2 bases from J; junction bases left unmatched: 8. In DNA form, the CDR3 reads TGTGCCAGTAGCGACCGGGACTACTACACAGATACGCAGTATTTT. It is translated as CASSDRDYYTDTQYF.

V gene TRBV10-2 combines with J gene TRBJ2-1; 15 nucleotides agree with TRBD2. Germline V gene data show CDR1 as WSHSY and CDR2 as SAAADI. V dropped 2 bases and J dropped 2; count of bases not matched to a gene: 7. The CDR3 runs 19 residues. The CDR3 reads CASSEGGLAGGIAYNEQFF. Written as DNA, the CDR3 is TGCGCCAGCAGTGAGGGGGGACTAGCGGGAGGCATCGCCTACAATGAGCAGTTCTTC.

The gene calls are TRBV10-3 and TRBJ1-6, with D uncertain. The CDR3 runs to 14 residues. V lost 10 bases and J lost 5, with 15 bases in between. Germline CDR1 reads ENHRY; CDR2 reads SYGVKD. CDR3 nucleotides: TGTGCCACCCTGGGGAGACCTAATAATTCACCCCTCCACTTT. Translated: CATLGRPNNSPLHF.

This chain links TRBV6-5 with TRBJ1-2; the D gene is possibly TRBD1 (5 bases). The CDR3 contains 12 residues. Trimming stripped 6 bases from V and 8 bases from J, with 13 bases between. CDR1 and CDR2 (germline): MNHEY, SVGAGI. The DNA for the CDR3 is TGTGCCAGCAGCCACGGGGGTCGAGGCTACACCTTC. Residues: CASSHGGRGYTF.

V usage is TRBV30 and J usage is TRBJ2-3; TRBD2 aligns across 8 bases. The CDR3 runs 13 residues. The germline CDR1 and CDR2 sequences are GTSNPN and SVGIG (reference sequence). Trimming took 5 bases from V and 2 from J; bases not matched to a gene: 3. The CDR3 loop reads CAWQRGHTDTQYF. The CDR3, as DNA: TGTGCCTGGCAGCGGGGGCACACAGATACGCAGTATTTT.

The J gene is TRBJ2-1, the V gene TRBV15, with 8 bases lining up with TRBD1. Germline CDR1 reads LNHNV; CDR2 reads YYDKDF (reference sequence). With 5 bases clipped from V and 6 bases from J, the junction kept 12 bases outside the gene matches. The CDR3 contains 16 residues. CDR3 region: CATSLLGRGLGNEQFF. CDR3 in DNA: TGTGCCACCAGCCTCCTCGGCAGGGGGCTCGGCAATGAGCAGTTCTTC.